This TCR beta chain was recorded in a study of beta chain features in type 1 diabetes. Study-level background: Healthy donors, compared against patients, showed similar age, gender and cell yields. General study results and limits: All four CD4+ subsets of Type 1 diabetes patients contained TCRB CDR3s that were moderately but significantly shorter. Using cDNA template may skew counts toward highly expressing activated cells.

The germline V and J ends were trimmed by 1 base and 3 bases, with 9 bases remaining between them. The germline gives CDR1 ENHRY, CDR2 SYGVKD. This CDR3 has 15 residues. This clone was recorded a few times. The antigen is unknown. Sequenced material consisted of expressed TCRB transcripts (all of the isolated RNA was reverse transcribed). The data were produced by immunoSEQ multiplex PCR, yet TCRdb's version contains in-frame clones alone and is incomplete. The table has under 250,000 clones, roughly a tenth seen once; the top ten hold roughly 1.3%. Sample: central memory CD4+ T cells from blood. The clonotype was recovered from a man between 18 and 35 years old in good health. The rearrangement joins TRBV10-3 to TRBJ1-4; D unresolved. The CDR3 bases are TGTGCCATCAGTGAGTTTGGCGGAGCTAATGAAAAACTGTTTTTT. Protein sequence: CAISEFGGANEKLFF.